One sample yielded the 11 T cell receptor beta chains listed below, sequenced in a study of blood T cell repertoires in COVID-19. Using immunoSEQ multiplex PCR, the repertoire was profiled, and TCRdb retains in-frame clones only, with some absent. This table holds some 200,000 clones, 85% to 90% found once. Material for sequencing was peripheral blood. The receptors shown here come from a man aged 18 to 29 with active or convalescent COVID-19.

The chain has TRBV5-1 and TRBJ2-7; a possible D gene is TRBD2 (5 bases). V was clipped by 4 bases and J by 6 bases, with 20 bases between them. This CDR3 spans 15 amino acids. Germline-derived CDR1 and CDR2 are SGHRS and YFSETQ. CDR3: CASSLTRDGSIEQYF. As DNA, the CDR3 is TGCGCCAGCAGCCTCACTAGAGACGGCTCCATCGAGCAGTACTTC.

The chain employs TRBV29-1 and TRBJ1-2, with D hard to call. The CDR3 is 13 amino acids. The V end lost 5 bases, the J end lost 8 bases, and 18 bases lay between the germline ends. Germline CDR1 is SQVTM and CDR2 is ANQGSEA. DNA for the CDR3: TGCAGCGTTCTAGTTGATCTCGTCATAGGCTACACCTTC. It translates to CSVLVDLVIGYTF.

The CDR3 protein is CASSQPTPSGNTIYF. The CDR3 DNA follows: TGCGCCAGCAGCCAACCGACTCCCTCTGGAAACACCATATATTTT. The chain combines TRBV5-1 with TRBJ1-3; D unresolved. The germline CDR1 and CDR2 sequences are SGHRS and YFSETQ. The CDR3 totals 15 residues. V lost 4 bases and J 0 bases, leaving 11 bases between the germline ends.

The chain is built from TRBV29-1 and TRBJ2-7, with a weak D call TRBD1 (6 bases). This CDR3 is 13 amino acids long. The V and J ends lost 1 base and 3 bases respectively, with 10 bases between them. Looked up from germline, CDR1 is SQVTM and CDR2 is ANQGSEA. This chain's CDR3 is CSVEGGTSYEQYF. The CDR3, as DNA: TGCAGCGTTGAAGGAGGGACAAGCTACGAGCAGTACTTC.

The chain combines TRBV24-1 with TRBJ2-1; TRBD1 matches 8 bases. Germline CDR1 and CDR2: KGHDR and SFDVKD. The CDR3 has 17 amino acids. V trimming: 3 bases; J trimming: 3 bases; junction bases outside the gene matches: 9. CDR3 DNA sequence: TGTGCCACCAGTGATAATCCGCCCGGGACAGGCTACAATGAGCAGTTCTTC. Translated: CATSDNPPGTGYNEQFF.

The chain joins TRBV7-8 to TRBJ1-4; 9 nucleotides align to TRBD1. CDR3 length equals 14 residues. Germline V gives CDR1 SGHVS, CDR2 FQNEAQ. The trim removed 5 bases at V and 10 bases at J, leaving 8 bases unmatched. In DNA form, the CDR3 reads TGTGCCAGCAGCATGACAGGGGGAGGCGCAAAACTGTTTTTT. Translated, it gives CASSMTGGGAKLFF.

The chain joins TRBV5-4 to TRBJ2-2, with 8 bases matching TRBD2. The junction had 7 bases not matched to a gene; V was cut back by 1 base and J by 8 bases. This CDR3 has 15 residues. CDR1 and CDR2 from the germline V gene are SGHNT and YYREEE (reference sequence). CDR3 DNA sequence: TGTGCCAGCAGCTTGCAGGCGGGAGGAGGAGGGGAGCTGTTTTTT. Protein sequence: CASSLQAGGGGELFF.

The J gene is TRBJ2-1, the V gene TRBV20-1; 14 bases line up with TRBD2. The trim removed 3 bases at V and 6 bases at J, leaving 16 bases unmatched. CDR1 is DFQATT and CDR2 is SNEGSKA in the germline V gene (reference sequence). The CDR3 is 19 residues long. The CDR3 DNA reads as TGCAGTGCTAGTCCCTTGAACTTCGGGACTAGCGGGAGCCGCAATGAGCAGTTCTTC. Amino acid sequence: CSASPLNFGTSGSRNEQFF.

Here the CDR3 DNA reads TGCAGCGTTGTATCGGGGGGGAATCAGCCCCAGCATTTT. Protein product: CSVVSGGNQPQHF. The rearrangement uses TRBV29-1 and TRBJ1-5, with D maybe TRBD1 (5 bases). The germline V and J ends were trimmed by 4 bases and 4 bases, with 11 bases remaining between them. Germline V CDR1 and CDR2: SQVTM, ANQGSEA. The CDR3 consists of 13 residues. Together with reference TRBV29-1 and TRBJ1-5, the CDR3 gives the full variable domain: SAVISQKPSRDICQRGTSLTIQCQVDSQVTMMFWYRQQPGQSLTLIATANQGSEATYESGFVIDKFPISRPNLTFSTLTVSNMSPEDSSIYLCSVVSGGNQPQHFGDGTRLSIL.

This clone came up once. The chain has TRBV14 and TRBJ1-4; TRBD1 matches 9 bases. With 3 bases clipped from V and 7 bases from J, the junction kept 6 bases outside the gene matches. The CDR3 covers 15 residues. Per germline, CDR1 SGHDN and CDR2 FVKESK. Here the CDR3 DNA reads TGTGCCAGCAGCCAGGGGACAGGGCGGGGTGAAAAACTGTTTTTT. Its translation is CASSQGTGRGEKLFF.

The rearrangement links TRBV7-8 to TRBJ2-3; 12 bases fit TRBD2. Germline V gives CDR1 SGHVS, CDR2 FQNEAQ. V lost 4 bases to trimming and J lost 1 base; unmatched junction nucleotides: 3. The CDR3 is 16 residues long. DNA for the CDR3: TGTGCCAGCAGCTCCCGACTAGCGGGGGGCACAGATACGCAGTATTTT. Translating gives CASSSRLAGGTDTQYF.